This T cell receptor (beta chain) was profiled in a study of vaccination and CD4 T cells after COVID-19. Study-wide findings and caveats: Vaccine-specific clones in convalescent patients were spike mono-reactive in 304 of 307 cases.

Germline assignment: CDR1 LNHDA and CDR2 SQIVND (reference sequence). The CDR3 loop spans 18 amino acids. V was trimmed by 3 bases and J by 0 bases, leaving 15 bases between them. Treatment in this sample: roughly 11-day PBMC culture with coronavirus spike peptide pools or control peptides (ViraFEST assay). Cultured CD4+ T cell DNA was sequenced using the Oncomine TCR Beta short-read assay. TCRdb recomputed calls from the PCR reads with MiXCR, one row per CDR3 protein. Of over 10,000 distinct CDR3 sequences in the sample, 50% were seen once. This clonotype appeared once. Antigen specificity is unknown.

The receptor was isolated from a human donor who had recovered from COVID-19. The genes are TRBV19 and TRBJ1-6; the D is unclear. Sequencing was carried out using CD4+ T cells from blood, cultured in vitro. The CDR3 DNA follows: TGTGCCAGTAGTATCCCCCGCCGGGGAAGCTCCTATAATTCACCCCTCCACTTT. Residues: CASSIPRRGSSYNSPLHF.